This paragraph covers one TCR beta chain sequence. As yet, its antigen is unknown. Assay: immunoSEQ multiplex PCR; the TCRdb copy retains only in-frame clones and omits some. This sample has about 64,000 clones; more than 70% occur once, and the top ten carry 0.88%. This CDR3 contains 15 residues. V trimming: 1 base; J trimming: 2 bases; junction bases outside the gene matches: 1. Germline V CDR1 and CDR2: LGHNT, FRNRAP. The record originates from a study of memory CD4+ T cells and cytomegalovirus serostatus. Study-level findings and limits: The CMV-associated TCR signature appears largely within the CD4+ memory repertoire.

Single viable CD3+CD4+CD8-CD45RO+ cells were sorted as the memory CD4+ T cells. CMV serostatus came from serum IgG against pp150, pp28, p38, p52. CD4+ T cells were isolated by positive magnetic selection. Input material: memory CD4+ T cells from blood. V gene TRBV12-5 combines with J gene TRBJ2-3; 9 bases map to TRBD2. The clonotype originates from an adult in good health and CMV-seronegative. In DNA, the CDR3 is TGTGCTAGTGGTTTGGGACTAGCGGTCACAGATACGCAGTATTTT. Its protein is CASGLGLAVTDTQYF.